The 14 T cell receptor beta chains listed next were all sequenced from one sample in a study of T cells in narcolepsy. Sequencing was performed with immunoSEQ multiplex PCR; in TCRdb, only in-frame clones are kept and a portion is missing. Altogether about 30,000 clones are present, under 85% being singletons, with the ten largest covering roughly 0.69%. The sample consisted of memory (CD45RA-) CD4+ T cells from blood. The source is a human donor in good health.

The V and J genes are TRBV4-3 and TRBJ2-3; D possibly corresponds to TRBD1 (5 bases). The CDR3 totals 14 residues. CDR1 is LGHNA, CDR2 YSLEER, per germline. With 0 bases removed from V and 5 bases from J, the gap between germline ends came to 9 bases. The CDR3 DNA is TGCGCCAGCAGCCAAGAATTGGGGCTAGATACGCAGTATTTT. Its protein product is CASSQELGLDTQYF.

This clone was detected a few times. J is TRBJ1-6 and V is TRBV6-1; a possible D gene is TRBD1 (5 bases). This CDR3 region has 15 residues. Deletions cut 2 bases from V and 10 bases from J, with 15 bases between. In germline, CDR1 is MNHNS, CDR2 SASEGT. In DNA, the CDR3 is TGTGCCAGCAGTGAAATCCAGGGCCGCGCCTCACCCCTCCACTTT. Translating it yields CASSEIQGRASPLHF.

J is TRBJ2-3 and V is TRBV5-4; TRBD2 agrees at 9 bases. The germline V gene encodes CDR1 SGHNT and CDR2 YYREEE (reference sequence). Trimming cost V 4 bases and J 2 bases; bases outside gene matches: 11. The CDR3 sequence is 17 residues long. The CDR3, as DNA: TGTGCCAGCAGCCGAGTCTCGGGACTAGCCTACACAGATACGCAGTATTTT. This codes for CASSRVSGLAYTDTQYF.

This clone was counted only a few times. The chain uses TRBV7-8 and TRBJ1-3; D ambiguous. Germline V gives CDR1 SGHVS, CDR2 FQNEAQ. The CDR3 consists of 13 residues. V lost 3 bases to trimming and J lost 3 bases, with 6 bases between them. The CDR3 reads CASSFLDGNTIYF. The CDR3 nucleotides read TGTGCCAGCAGCTTTCTGGATGGAAACACCATATATTTT.

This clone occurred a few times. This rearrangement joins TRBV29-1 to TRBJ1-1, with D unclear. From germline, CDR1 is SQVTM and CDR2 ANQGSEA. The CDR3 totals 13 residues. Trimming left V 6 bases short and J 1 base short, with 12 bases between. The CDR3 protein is CSVPRSRNTEAFF. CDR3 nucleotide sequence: TGCAGCGTCCCACGGAGTCGGAACACTGAAGCTTTCTTT. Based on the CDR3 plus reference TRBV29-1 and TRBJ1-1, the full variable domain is SAVISQKPSRDICQRGTSLTIQCQVDSQVTMMFWYRQQPGQSLTLIATANQGSEATYESGFVIDKFPISRPNLTFSTLTVSNMSPEDSSIYLCSVPRSRNTEAFFGQGTRLTVV.

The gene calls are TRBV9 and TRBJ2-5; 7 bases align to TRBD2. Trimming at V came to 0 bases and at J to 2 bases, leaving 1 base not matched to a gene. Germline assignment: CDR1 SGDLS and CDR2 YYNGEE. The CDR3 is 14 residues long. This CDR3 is CASSVGGLQETQYF. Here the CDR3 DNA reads TGTGCCAGCAGCGTAGGGGGACTACAAGAGACCCAGTACTTC.

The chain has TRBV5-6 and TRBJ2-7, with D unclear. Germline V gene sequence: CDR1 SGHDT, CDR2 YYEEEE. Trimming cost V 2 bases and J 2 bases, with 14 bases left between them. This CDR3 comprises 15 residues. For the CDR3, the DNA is TGTGCCAGCAGCTTCTACGGCAGGAAAACCTACGAGCAGTACTTC. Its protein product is CASSFYGRKTYEQYF.

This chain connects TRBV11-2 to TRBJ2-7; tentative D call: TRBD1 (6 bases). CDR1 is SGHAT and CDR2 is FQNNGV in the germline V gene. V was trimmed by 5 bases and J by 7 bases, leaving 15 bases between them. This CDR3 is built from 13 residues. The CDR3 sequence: CASSMGQGREQYV. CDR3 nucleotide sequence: TGTGCCAGCAGCATGGGACAAGGGCGAGAGCAGTACGTC.

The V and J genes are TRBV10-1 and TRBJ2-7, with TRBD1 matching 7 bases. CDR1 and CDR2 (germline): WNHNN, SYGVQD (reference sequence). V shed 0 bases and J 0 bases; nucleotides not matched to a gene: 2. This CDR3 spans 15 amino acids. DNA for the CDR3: TGCGCCAGCAGTGAGTCGGACAGGCTCTCCTACGAGCAGTACGTC. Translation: CASSESDRLSYEQYV.

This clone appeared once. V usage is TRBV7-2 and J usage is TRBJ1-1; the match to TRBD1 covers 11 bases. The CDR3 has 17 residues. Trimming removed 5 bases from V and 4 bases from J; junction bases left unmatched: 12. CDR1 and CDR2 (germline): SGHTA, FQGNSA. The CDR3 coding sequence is TGTGCCAGCAGCCCGGGACAGGGGGTAGGAGTACGCACTGAAGCTTTCTTT. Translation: CASSPGQGVGVRTEAFF.

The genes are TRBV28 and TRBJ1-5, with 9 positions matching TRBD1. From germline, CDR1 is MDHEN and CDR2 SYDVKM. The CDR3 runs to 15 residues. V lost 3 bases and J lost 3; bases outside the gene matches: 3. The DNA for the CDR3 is TGTGCCAGCAGTTTGGACAGGGGCGCCAATCAGCCCCAGCATTTT. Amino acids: CASSLDRGANQPQHF.

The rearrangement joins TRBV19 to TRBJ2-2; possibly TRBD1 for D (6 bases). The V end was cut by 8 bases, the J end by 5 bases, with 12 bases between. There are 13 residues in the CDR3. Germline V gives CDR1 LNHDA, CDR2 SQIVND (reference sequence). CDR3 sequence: CASSYRETGELFF. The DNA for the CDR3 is TGTGCCAGTTCCTACAGGGAAACCGGGGAGCTGTTTTTT. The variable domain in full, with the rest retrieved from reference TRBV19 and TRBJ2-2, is DGGITQSPKYLFRKEGQNVTLSCEQNLNHDAMYWYRQDPGQGLRLIYYSQIVNDFQKGDIAEGYSVSREKKESFPLTVTSAQKNPTAFYLCASSYRETGELFFGEGSRLTVL.

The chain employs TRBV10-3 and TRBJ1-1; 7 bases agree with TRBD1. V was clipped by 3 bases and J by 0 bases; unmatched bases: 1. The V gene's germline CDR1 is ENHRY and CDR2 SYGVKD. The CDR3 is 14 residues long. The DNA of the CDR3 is TGTGCCATCAGTGATCAGGGGGTGAACACTGAAGCTTTCTTT. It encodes CAISDQGVNTEAFF.

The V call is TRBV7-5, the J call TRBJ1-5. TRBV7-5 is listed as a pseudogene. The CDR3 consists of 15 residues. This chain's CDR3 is CARDGGGEGNQPQHF. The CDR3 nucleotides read TGTGCCAGAGACGGCGGGGGGGAAGGCAATCAGCCCCAGCATTTT.